This entry concerns a single T cell receptor (beta chain). Measured with immunoSEQ multiplex PCR; TCRdb has only the in-frame clones, and not every one. This sample has 110,000 to 150,000 clones; about nine tenths occur once, and the top ten carry around 4.5%. These data are taken from a study of blood T cell repertoires in COVID-19. About the research overall: Samples came from the United States, Italy and Spain, spanning acute and convalescent COVID-19. Nucleic acid was either cDNA or gDNA, and it came from T cells, B-cell-depleted T cells, or PBMCs.

The age range of participants was about 18 to 95 years, with residence in more than 20 US areas. Participants reported their clinical history, and cohort assignment relied on those reports. This CDR3 spans 19 amino acids. The V gene's germline CDR1 is SGHRS and CDR2 YFSETQ. V gave up 4 bases and J gave up 0 bases; unmatched junction bases: 13. The sample taken for sequencing was PBMCs or T cells enriched from blood (not recorded which). The origin of this receptor is a man aged 45-65 years who had recovered from COVID-19. This chain uses TRBV5-1 with TRBJ2-6, with 7 bases lining up with TRBD1. The CDR3 sequence: CASSNGDRLAYSGANVLTF. The DNA of the CDR3 is TGCGCCAGCAGCAACGGGGACAGATTAGCCTACTCTGGGGCCAACGTCCTGACTTTC.